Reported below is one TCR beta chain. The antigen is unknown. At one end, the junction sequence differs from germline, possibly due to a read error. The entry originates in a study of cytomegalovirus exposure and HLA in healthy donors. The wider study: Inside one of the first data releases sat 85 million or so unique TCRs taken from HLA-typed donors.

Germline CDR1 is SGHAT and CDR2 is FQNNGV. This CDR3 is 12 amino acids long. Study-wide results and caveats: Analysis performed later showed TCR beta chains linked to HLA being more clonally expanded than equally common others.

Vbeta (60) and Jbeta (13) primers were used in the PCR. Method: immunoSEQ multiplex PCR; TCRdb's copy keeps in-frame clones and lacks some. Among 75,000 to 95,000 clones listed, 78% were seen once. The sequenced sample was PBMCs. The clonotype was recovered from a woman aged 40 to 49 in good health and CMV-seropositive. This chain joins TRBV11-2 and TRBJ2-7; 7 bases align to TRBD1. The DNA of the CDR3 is TGTGCCAGCAGCCCCGGGACAGCCGATTTTTCCTTC. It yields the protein CASSPGTADFSF.